This TCR beta chain emerged from a study of blood T cell repertoires in COVID-19. As for the study in general: The United States, Italy and Spain were the sources of the acute and convalescent COVID-19 samples.

Resolution of symptoms, clearance, or two negative PCRs was present in recovered Cohort 3 donors. In the authors' methods: Estimation of nucleated cell counts relied on the amplification of reference gene primers. Assay: immunoSEQ multiplex PCR; the TCRdb copy retains only in-frame clones and omits some. V and J calls and clone size are as listed in that table; D and trimming were resolved from the DNA. The sample yields 250,000 to 350,000 clones, about 91% seen once. With 6 bases removed from V and 3 bases from J, the gap between germline ends came to 18 bases. This CDR3 is 15 amino acids long. The germline CDR1 and CDR2 sequences are MDHEN and SYDVKM.

This clonotype originated in a woman aged 18-29 years who had recovered from COVID-19. The rearrangement joins TRBV28 to TRBJ2-7, with TRBD1 as a possible D gene (5 bases). Material: PBMCs or T cells enriched from blood (not recorded which). CDR3 protein: CASRPAGQGGYEQYF. Here the CDR3 DNA reads TGTGCCAGCAGACCTGCAGGGCAGGGTGGCTACGAGCAGTACTTC.